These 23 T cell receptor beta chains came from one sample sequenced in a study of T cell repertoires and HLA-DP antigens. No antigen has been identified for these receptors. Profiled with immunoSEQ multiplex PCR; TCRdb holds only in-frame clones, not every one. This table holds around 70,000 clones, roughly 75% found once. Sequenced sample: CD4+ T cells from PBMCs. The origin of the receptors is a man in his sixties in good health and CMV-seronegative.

The CDR3 region has the DNA TGTGCCAGTAGTACCCCCTCGAGAGGACCTCTTTCACCCCTCCACTTT. Translating gives CASSTPSRGPLSPLHF. This chain joins TRBV19 and TRBJ1-6, with no clear D. Per the germline V gene, CDR1 is LNHDA and CDR2 is SQIVND (reference sequence). CDR3 length: 16 amino acids. The ends were cut back, 4 bases at V and 9 bases at J, with 19 bases in the middle.

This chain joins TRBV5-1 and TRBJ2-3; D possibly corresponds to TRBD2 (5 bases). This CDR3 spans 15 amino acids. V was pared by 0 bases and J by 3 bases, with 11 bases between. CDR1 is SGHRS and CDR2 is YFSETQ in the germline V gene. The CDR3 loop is CASSLAAGLTDTQYF. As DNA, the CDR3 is TGCGCCAGCAGCTTGGCGGCGGGCCTTACAGATACGCAGTATTTT.

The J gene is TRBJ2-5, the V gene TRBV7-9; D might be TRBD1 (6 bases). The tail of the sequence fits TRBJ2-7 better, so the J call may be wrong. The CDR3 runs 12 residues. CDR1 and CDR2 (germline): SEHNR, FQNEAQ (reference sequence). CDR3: CASLGTKYEQYF. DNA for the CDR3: TGTGCCAGCCTTGGGACAAAGTACGAGCAGTACTTC.

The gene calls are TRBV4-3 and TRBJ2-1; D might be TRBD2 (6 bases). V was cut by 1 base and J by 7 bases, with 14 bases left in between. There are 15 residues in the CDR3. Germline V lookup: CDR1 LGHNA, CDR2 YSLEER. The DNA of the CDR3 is TGCGCCAGCAGCCAAGGTCTAGCGATTATAAATGAGCAGTTCTTC. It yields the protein CASSQGLAIINEQFF.

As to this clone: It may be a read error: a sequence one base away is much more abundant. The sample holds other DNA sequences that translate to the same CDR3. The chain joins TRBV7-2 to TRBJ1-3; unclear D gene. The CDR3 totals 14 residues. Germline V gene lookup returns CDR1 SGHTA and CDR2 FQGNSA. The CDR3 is CASSFQSSGNTIYF. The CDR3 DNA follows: TGTGCCAGCAGCTTCCAGAGCTCTGGAAACACCATATACTTT.

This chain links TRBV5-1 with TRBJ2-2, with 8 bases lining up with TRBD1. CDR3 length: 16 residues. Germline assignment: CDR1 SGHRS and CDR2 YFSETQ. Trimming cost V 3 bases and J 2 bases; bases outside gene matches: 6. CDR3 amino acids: CASSSNGQGNTGELFF. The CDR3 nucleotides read TGCGCCAGCAGCTCAAATGGACAGGGCAACACCGGGGAGCTGTTTTTT.

The DNA for the CDR3 is TGTGCCAGCAGTCGACAGGGCGAGCAGTACGTC. It translates to CASSRQGEQYV. The V and J genes are TRBV6-5 and TRBJ2-7; 7 bases match TRBD1. Germline V gene sequence: CDR1 MNHEY, CDR2 SVGAGI. The CDR3 loop spans 11 amino acids. Trimming took 5 bases from V and 6 from J; bases not matched to a gene: 1.

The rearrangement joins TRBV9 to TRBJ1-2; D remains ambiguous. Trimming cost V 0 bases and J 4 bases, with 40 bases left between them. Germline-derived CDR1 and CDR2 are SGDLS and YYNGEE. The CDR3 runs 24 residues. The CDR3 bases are TGTGCCAGCAGCGTAGCCCCGAAGGATCACACTGAAATATTATACGAGCCGAACGGCTATGGCTACACCTTC. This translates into CASSVAPKDHTEILYEPNGYGYTF.

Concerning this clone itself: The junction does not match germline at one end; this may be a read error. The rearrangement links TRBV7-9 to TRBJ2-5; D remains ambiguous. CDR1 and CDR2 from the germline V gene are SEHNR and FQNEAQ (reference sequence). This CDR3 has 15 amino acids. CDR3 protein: CASSVARASGETQYF. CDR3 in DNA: TGTGCCAGCAGCGTAGCCCGGGCCTCAGGAGAGACCCAGTACTTC.

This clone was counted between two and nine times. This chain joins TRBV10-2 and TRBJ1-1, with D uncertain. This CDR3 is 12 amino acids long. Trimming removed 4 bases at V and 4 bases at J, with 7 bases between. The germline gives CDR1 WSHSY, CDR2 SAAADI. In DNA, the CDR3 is TGCGCCAGCAGTGGGTCGGGCACTGAAGCTTTCTTT. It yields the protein CASSGSGTEAFF.

In nucleotides, the CDR3 is TGCGCCAGCAGCCAAGACCGGGACAGGCTGAAGTACTTC. Amino acid sequence: CASSQDRDRLKYF. The rearrangement joins TRBV4-1 to TRBJ2-5, with 8 positions matching TRBD1. This CDR3 is built from 13 residues. The trim removed 0 bases at V and 12 bases at J, leaving 6 bases unmatched. Germline-derived CDR1 and CDR2 are MGHRA and YSYEKL.

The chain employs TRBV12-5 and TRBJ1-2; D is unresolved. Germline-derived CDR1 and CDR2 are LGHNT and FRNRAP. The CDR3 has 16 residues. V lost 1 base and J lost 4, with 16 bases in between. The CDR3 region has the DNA TGTGCTAGTGGTTTGGCTCGAGCGCACCCCAGCTATGGCTACACCTTC. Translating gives CASGLARAHPSYGYTF. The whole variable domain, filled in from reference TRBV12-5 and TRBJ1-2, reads DARVTQTPRHKVTEMGQEVTMRCQPILGHNTVFWYRQTMMQGLELLAYFRNRAPLDDSGMPKDRFSAEMPDATLATLKIQPSEPRDSAVYFCASGLARAHPSYGYTFGSGTRLTVV.

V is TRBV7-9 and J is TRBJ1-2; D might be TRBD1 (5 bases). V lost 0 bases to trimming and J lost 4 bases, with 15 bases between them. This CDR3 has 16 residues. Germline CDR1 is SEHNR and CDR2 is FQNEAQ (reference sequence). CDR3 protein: CASSLALEGEGYGYTF. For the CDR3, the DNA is TGTGCCAGCAGCTTAGCGCTGGAAGGGGAGGGCTATGGCTACACCTTC.

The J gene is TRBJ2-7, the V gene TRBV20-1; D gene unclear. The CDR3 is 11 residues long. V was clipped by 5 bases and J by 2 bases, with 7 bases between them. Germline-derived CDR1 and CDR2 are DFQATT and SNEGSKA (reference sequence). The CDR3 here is CSARTTYEQYF. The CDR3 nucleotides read TGCAGTGCTCGGACGACCTACGAGCAGTACTTC.

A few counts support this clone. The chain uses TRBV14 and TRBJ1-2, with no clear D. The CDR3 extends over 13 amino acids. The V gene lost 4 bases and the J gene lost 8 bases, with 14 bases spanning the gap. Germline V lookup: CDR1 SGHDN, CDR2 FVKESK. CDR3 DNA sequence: TGTGCCAGCAGCCCCCCGACACTACGGGGCTACACCTTC. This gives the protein CASSPPTLRGYTF.

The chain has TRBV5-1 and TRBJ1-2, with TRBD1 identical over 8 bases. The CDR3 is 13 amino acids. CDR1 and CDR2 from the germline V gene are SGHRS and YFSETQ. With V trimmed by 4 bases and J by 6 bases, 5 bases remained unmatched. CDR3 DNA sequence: TGCGCCAGCAGCCCAGGACAGGGTAATGGCTACACCTTC. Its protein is CASSPGQGNGYTF.

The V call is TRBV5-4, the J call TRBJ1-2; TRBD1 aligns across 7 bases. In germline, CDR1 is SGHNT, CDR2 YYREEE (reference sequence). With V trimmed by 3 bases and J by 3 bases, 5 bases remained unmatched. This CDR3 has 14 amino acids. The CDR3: CASSWRQGDYGYTF. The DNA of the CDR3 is TGTGCCAGCAGCTGGAGACAGGGAGACTATGGCTACACCTTC. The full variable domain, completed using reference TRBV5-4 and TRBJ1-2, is ETGVTQSPTHLIKTRGQQVTLRCSSQSGHNTVSWYQQALGQGPQFIFQYYREEENGRGNFPPRFSGLQFPNYSSELNVNALELDDSALYLCASSWRQGDYGYTFGSGTRLTVV.

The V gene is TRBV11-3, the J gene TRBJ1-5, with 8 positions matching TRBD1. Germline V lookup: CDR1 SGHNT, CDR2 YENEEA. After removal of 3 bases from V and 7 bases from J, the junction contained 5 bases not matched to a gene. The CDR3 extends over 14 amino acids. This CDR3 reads CASSLDRVRQPQHF. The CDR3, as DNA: TGTGCCAGCAGCTTGGACAGGGTGAGACAGCCCCAGCATTTT.

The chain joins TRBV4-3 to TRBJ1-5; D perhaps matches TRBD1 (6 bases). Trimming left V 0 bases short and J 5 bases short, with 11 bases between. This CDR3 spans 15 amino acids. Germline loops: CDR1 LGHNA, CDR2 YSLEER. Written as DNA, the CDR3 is TGCGCCAGCAGCCAAGATGGGGCAGGGGATCAGCCCCAGCATTTT. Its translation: CASSQDGAGDQPQHF.

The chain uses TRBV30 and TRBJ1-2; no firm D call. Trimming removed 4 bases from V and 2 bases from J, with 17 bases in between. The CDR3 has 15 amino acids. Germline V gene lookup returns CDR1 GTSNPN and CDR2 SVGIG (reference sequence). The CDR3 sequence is CAWTSGRTINYGYTF. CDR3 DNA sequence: TGTGCCTGGACCTCCGGTCGGACGATCAACTATGGCTACACCTTC.

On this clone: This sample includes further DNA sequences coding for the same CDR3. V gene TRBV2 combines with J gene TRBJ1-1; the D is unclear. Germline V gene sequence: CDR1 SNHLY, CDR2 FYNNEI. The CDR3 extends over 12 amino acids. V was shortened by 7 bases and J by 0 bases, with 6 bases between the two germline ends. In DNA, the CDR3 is TGTGCCAGCACGAGGGTGAACACTGAAGCTTTCTTT. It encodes CASTRVNTEAFF. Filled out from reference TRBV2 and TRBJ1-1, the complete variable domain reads EPEVTQTPSHQVTQMGQEVILRCVPISNHLYFYWYRQILGQKVEFLVSFYNNEISEKSEIFDDQFSVERPDGSNFTLKIRSTKLEDSAMYFCASTRVNTEAFFGQGTRLTVV.

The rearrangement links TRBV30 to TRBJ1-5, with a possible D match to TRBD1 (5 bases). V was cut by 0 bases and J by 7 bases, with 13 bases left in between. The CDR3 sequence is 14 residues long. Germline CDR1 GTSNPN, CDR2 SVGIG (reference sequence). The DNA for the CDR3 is TGTGCCTGGAGTGTACTTGGGGGAGGGCAGCCCCAGCATTTT. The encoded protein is CAWSVLGGGQPQHF.

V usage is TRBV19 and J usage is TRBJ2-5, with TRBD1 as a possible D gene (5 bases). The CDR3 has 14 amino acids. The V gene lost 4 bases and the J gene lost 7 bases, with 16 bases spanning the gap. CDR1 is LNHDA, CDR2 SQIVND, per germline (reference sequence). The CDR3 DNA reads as TGTGCCAGTAGTAAGGGGCAACCAAGTGGGACCCAGTACTTC. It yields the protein CASSKGQPSGTQYF. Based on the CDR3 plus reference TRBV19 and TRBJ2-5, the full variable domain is DGGITQSPKYLFRKEGQNVTLSCEQNLNHDAMYWYRQDPGQGLRLIYYSQIVNDFQKGDIAEGYSVSREKKESFPLTVTSAQKNPTAFYLCASSKGQPSGTQYFGPGTRLLVL.